What follows are 32 T cell receptor beta chains derived from one specimen sequenced in a study of spatial heterogeneity in lung cancer. TCRdb reprocessed the 5' RACE reads with MiXCR, giving one entry per CDR3 protein. The data contain 50,000 or so distinct CDR3 sequences, about an eighth of them singletons. Time point specified: blood at routine non-recurrence follow-up after resection. Here the sequenced sample was PBMCs, taken at follow-up. The source of these receptors is a male donor with early-stage non-small cell lung cancer.

This clonotype came up a few times. V is TRBV2 and J is TRBJ2-7; D is perhaps TRBD2 (5 bases). V was clipped by 11 bases and J by 2 bases, with 7 bases between them. CDR3 length equals 10 residues. The V gene's germline CDR1 is SNHLY and CDR2 FYNNEI. In DNA form, the CDR3 reads TGTGCCGGAGGAACCTACGAGCAGTACTTC. Its protein product is CAGGTYEQYF.

The chain has TRBV7-7 and TRBJ2-5; D gene unclear. CDR1 SSHAT and CDR2 FNYEAQ come from the germline V gene (reference sequence). The V and J ends lost 5 bases and 1 base respectively, with 17 bases between them. The CDR3 runs 16 residues. The CDR3 spells CASSRESLGPQETQYF. The CDR3 DNA is TGTGCCAGCAGCCGCGAGTCATTAGGCCCCCAAGAGACCCAGTACTTC.

V gene TRBV20-1 combines with J gene TRBJ1-4; D possibly corresponds to TRBD1 (5 bases). V was trimmed by 5 bases and J by 8 bases, leaving 12 bases between them. Germline loops: CDR1 DFQATT, CDR2 SNEGSKA (reference sequence). CDR3 size: 12 residues. The DNA of the CDR3 is TGCAGTGCTGGGACTGGCAACGAAAAACTGTTTTTT. As protein: CSAGTGNEKLFF.

This clonotype occurred a few times. This CDR3 is CASSTGTGGPTWGYTF. Written as DNA, the CDR3 is TGTGCCAGCAGTACAGGGACAGGGGGCCCGACATGGGGCTACACCTTC. This rearrangement joins TRBV6-5 to TRBJ1-2; 12 bases are shared with TRBD1. The J segment lost 8 bases and the V segment lost 5 bases, leaving 12 bases of the junction unmatched. From germline, CDR1 is MNHEY and CDR2 SVGAGI. This CDR3 is built from 16 residues.

The chain recombines TRBV5-1 with TRBJ2-3; TRBD2 aligns across 9 bases. With 6 bases clipped from V and 4 bases from J, the junction kept 9 bases outside the gene matches. Germline CDR1 is SGHRS and CDR2 is YFSETQ. The CDR3 sequence is 15 residues long. The CDR3 is CASKAAGGPPDTQYF. The CDR3 DNA reads as TGCGCCAGCAAAGCGGCGGGGGGGCCGCCAGATACGCAGTATTTT.

The chain is built from TRBV7-2 and TRBJ1-5; no clear D. Trimming took 1 base from V and 1 from J, leaving 5 bases between them. Germline assignment: CDR1 SGHTA and CDR2 FQGNSA. The CDR3 has 14 residues. This CDR3 reads CASSLVASNQPQHF. As DNA, the CDR3 is TGTGCCAGCAGCTTAGTGGCAAGCAATCAGCCCCAGCATTTT. Variable domain in full (rest from reference TRBV7-2 and TRBJ1-5): GAGVSQSPSNKVTEKGKDVELRCDPISGHTALYWYRQSLGQGLEFLIYFQGNSAPDKSGLPSDRFSAERTGGSVSTLTIQRTQQEDSAVYLCASSLVASNQPQHFGDGTRLSIL.

This chain uses TRBV28 with TRBJ1-2, with D uncertain. Germline V gives CDR1 MDHEN, CDR2 SYDVKM. This CDR3 spans 11 amino acids. The V end was cut by 6 bases, the J end by 3 bases, with 5 bases between. The CDR3 sequence is CASREDYGYTF. In DNA form, the CDR3 reads TGTGCCAGCAGGGAGGACTATGGCTACACCTTC.

This clonotype was observed many times. The chain couples TRBV15 to TRBJ1-2; 7 bases match TRBD1. Germline V gene sequence: CDR1 LNHNV, CDR2 YYDKDF (reference sequence). J gave up 2 bases and V 3 bases, and 3 bases lay outside the gene matches. This CDR3 comprises 14 residues. In DNA, the CDR3 is TGTGCCACCAGCAGGGGCAGGGGGAACTATGGCTACACCTTC. It translates to CATSRGRGNYGYTF.

This clonotype was counted many times. The chain joins TRBV20-1 to TRBJ2-2; either TRBD1 or TRBD2 may fit D (5 bases each). V lost 1 base and J lost 1, with 7 bases in between. The CDR3 is 14 amino acids. Germline values: CDR1 DFQATT, CDR2 SNEGSKA (reference sequence). The CDR3 DNA reads as TGCAGTGCTAGAGCGAGGGGGAACACCGGGGAGCTGTTTTTT. It codes for CSARARGNTGELFF.

This clonotype has ten or more counts. CDR3: CAWSVHSGGQETQYF. In DNA form, the CDR3 reads TGTGCCTGGAGTGTACACTCGGGGGGTCAAGAGACCCAGTACTTC. The gene calls are TRBV30 and TRBJ2-5; TRBD2 matches at 7 bases. The V and J ends lost 0 bases and 2 bases, in that order; junction bases with no gene match: 6. Germline V gene lookup returns CDR1 GTSNPN and CDR2 SVGIG (reference sequence). The CDR3 loop spans 15 amino acids.

In this sample, this clonotype turned up many times. The gene calls are TRBV4-2 and TRBJ2-7, with D tentatively TRBD1 or TRBD2 (5 bases each). The CDR3 runs 15 residues. Germline CDR1 reads LGHNA; CDR2 reads YNFKEQ. Trimming cost V 1 base and J 5 bases, with 15 bases left between them. As DNA, the CDR3 is TGTGCCAGCAGCCAAGTTAGCCCAGGGAGCGACGAGCAGTACTTC. The encoded protein is CASSQVSPGSDEQYF.

This clonotype was counted between two and nine times. This chain uses TRBV12-3 or TRBV12-4 with TRBJ2-5, with D maybe TRBD1 (6 bases). The CDR3 extends over 14 amino acids. Trimming removed 5 bases from V and 7 bases from J, with 17 bases in between. CDR3 loop: CASSHRDTTGTQYF. Written as DNA, the CDR3 is TGTGCCAGCAGTCACCGGGACACAACCGGGACCCAGTACTTC.

This sequence joins TRBV19 and TRBJ1-5, with 9 bases that match TRBD1. This CDR3 comprises 15 residues. V dropped 7 bases and J dropped 5; count of bases not matched to a gene: 9. Germline V gene data show CDR1 as LNHDA and CDR2 as SQIVND (reference sequence). The CDR3 sequence is CASKVPGQGDQPQHF. CDR3 nucleotide sequence: TGTGCCAGTAAGGTCCCGGGACAGGGTGATCAGCCCCAGCATTTT.

The chain carries TRBV19 and TRBJ2-7; D may correspond to TRBD1 or TRBD2 (5 bases each). Germline lookup yields CDR1 LNHDA and CDR2 SQIVND (reference sequence). V was pared by 4 bases and J by 0 bases, with 10 bases between. The CDR3 covers 14 residues. CDR3 loop: CASSTGRVSYEQYF. CDR3 nucleotide sequence: TGTGCCAGTAGTACGGGACGGGTCTCCTACGAGCAGTACTTC.

The chain uses TRBV6-2 or TRBV6-3 and TRBJ1-2, with a tentative D call TRBD1 (5 bases). Germline CDR1 MNHEY, CDR2 SVGEGT. Trimming stripped 0 bases from V and 7 bases from J, with 15 bases between. This CDR3 comprises 15 residues. The CDR3 nucleotides read TGTGCCAGCAGTTACTCGTACTCAGGGCCGGGTGGCTACACCTTC. Translation gives CASSYSYSGPGGYTF.

This clonotype has ten or more counts. The rearrangement uses TRBV27 and TRBJ1-2; D not resolved. The germline V and J ends were trimmed by 6 bases and 5 bases, with 16 bases remaining between them. The CDR3 runs to 14 residues. Germline V gene lookup returns CDR1 MNHEY and CDR2 SMNVEV (reference sequence). The CDR3 protein is CASRSAGAEYGYTF. CDR3 in DNA: TGTGCCAGCAGATCGGCCGGCGCGGAATATGGCTACACCTTC.

This clonotype was counted at least ten times. This sequence joins TRBV6-2 or TRBV6-3 and TRBJ2-2, with D uncertain. The CDR3 is 13 residues long. CDR1 is MNHEY and CDR2 is SVGEGT in the germline V gene. V lost 5 bases and J lost 6, with 10 bases in between. CDR3 residues: CASSQLAPGELFF. CDR3 DNA: TGTGCCAGCAGTCAATTAGCCCCCGGGGAGCTGTTTTTT.

The chain employs TRBV20-1 and TRBJ2-1, with 10 nucleotides matching TRBD2. The V gene end was trimmed by 3 bases and the J gene end by 2 bases; junction bases not matched to a gene: 4. The CDR3 loop spans 15 amino acids. Germline values: CDR1 DFQATT, CDR2 SNEGSKA (reference sequence). DNA for the CDR3: TGCAGTGCTAGCCGACTAGCGGGCCCCTACAATGAGCAGTTCTTC. Encoded protein: CSASRLAGPYNEQFF.

This clonotype was recorded at least ten times. At one boundary the junction diverges from the germline segment, which might be a read error. The chain carries TRBV7-9 and TRBJ2-7; no firm D call. CDR3 length: 12 residues. Germline-derived CDR1 and CDR2 are SEHNR and FQNEAQ (reference sequence). The CDR3 reads CASSLVSSEQYF. Here the CDR3 DNA reads TGTGCCAGCAGCTTAGTGTCCTCCGAGCAGTACTTC.

This clonotype was picked up a small number of times. The chain is built from TRBV5-1 and TRBJ1-5; 9 bases align to TRBD1. This CDR3 spans 14 amino acids. Germline V gene lookup returns CDR1 SGHRS and CDR2 YFSETQ. The V and J ends lost 1 base and 5 bases, in that order; junction bases with no gene match: 1. As DNA, the CDR3 is TGCGCCAGCAGCTTGACAGGGGGCGATCAGCCCCAGCATTTT. Translation gives CASSLTGGDQPQHF.

This clonotype was seen only a few times. The V gene is TRBV7-2, the J gene TRBJ2-3; D is possibly TRBD2 (6 bases). The CDR3 length is 12 residues. Germline V lookup: CDR1 SGHTA, CDR2 FQGNSA. The ends were cut back, 6 bases at V and 5 bases at J, with 9 bases in the middle. Here the CDR3 DNA reads TGTGCCAGCAGAGCCGGGGGAGATACGCAGTATTTT. Its protein is CASRAGGDTQYF.

The chain uses TRBV18 and TRBJ2-1, with TRBD2 identical over 10 bases. The germline gives CDR1 KGHSH, CDR2 LQKENI. The CDR3 consists of 17 residues. V dropped 1 base and J dropped 3; count of bases not matched to a gene: 6. The DNA for the CDR3 is TGTGCCAGCTCACCACAAAGCGGGAGGGAGAACTACAATGAGCAGTTCTTC. It specifies CASSPQSGRENYNEQFF. The full variable domain, rest sourced from reference TRBV18 and TRBJ2-1, is NAGVMQNPRHLVRRRGQEARLRCSPMKGHSHVYWYRQLPEEGLKFMVYLQKENIIDESGMPKERFSAEFPKEGPSILRIQQVVRGDSAAYFCASSPQSGRENYNEQFFGPGTRLTVL.

This clonotype was picked up a small number of times. The chain links TRBV6-1 to TRBJ2-2, with D perhaps TRBD1 or TRBD2 (5 bases each). Germline CDR1 MNHNS, CDR2 SASEGT. Trimming cost V 6 bases and J 0 bases, with 11 bases left between them. The CDR3 has 15 residues. The chain's CDR3 is CASRFKGPNTGELFF. In DNA form, the CDR3 reads TGTGCCAGCAGGTTCAAGGGACCGAACACCGGGGAGCTGTTTTTT.

CDR3 in DNA: TGTGCCAGCCGACGGCTAGAGGACACTGAAGCTTTCTTT. Translating gives CASRRLEDTEAFF. This chain links TRBV12-3 or TRBV12-4 with TRBJ1-1; D is undetermined. The CDR3 totals 13 residues. The V gene lost 8 bases and the J gene lost 3 bases, with 13 bases spanning the gap.

This clonotype was counted at least ten times. The chain recombines TRBV30 with TRBJ1-1; possibly TRBD1 for D (6 bases). V was pared by 2 bases and J by 0 bases, with 10 bases between. The germline gives CDR1 GTSNPN, CDR2 SVGIG (reference sequence). The CDR3 extends over 14 amino acids. CDR3: CAWSPGQLNTEAFF. The CDR3 nucleotides read TGTGCCTGGAGTCCCGGACAGCTGAACACTGAAGCTTTCTTT.

Many counts were recorded for this clonotype. The V and J genes are TRBV6-5 and TRBJ2-3; a possible D gene is TRBD2 (6 bases). V was trimmed by 2 bases and J by 4 bases, leaving 16 bases between them. Germline loops: CDR1 MNHEY, CDR2 SVGAGI. The CDR3 sequence is 16 residues long. CDR3: CASSYEPTRVADTQYF. For the CDR3, the DNA is TGTGCCAGCAGTTACGAACCGACTAGGGTGGCAGATACGCAGTATTTT.

This clonotype was seen just once. The CDR3 loop reads CASSLAAGTSGRVDTQYF. The CDR3 DNA reads as TGTGCCAGCAGCTTAGCTGCCGGGACTAGCGGGAGGGTAGATACGCAGTATTTT. The chain carries TRBV7-2 and TRBJ2-3, with TRBD2 identical over 16 bases. The CDR3 sequence is 18 residues long. In germline, CDR1 is SGHTA, CDR2 FQGNSA. The J segment lost 5 bases and the V segment lost 0 bases, leaving 5 bases of the junction unmatched.

This clonotype was counted many times. V usage is TRBV2 and J usage is TRBJ1-2, with D possibly TRBD1 on 6 matching bases. The germline V gene has CDR1 SNHLY and CDR2 FYNNEI. The CDR3 has 14 residues. With 7 bases removed from V and 8 bases from J, the gap between germline ends came to 20 bases. The CDR3, as DNA: TGTGCCAGCACCGAACGTGGAGGGGGAGGCGGCTACACCTTC. Its protein product is CASTERGGGGGYTF.

V is TRBV7-8 and J is TRBJ1-5; TRBD1 aligns across 9 bases. V lost 1 base and J lost 7; bases outside the gene matches: 5. Looked up from germline, CDR1 is SGHVS and CDR2 is FQNEAQ. The CDR3 has 15 residues. This chain's CDR3 is CASSLGTGEGQPQHF. In nucleotides, the CDR3 is TGTGCCAGCAGCTTAGGGACAGGGGAAGGGCAGCCCCAGCATTTT.

This clonotype was observed at least ten times. V is TRBV5-1 and J is TRBJ1-3; D possibly corresponds to TRBD1 (5 bases). Germline CDR1 is SGHRS and CDR2 is YFSETQ. Trimming cost V 0 bases and J 9 bases, with 10 bases left between them. The CDR3 has 13 amino acids. CDR3 DNA sequence: TGCGCCAGCAGCTTGGAAGAGGGGACCACCATATATTTT. This codes for CASSLEEGTTIYF.

At least ten counts were recorded for this clonotype. The rearrangement joins TRBV14 to TRBJ2-5; TRBD2 matches at 12 bases. Trimming took 4 bases from V and 1 from J; bases not matched to a gene: 7. CDR3 length: 17 amino acids. The germline V gene encodes CDR1 SGHDN and CDR2 FVKESK. CDR3 DNA: TGTGCCAGCAGCCGGAGACTAGCGGGAGATGGCCAAGAGACCCAGTACTTC. Amino acid sequence: CASSRRLAGDGQETQYF.

A word on this clonotype: In this CDR3 the conserved last residue, phenylalanine or tryptophan, is missing, so a read error is likely. The rearrangement uses TRBV2 and TRBJ2-7; TRBD2 matches 10 bases. Germline CDR1 reads SNHLY; CDR2 reads FYNNEI. With V trimmed by 7 bases and J by 1 base, 7 bases remained unmatched. The CDR3 extends over 15 amino acids. The CDR3 DNA reads as TGTGCCAGCACCTCTAGCGGGAGAAATTCCTACGAGCAGTACTCC. As protein: CASTSSGRNSYEQYS.